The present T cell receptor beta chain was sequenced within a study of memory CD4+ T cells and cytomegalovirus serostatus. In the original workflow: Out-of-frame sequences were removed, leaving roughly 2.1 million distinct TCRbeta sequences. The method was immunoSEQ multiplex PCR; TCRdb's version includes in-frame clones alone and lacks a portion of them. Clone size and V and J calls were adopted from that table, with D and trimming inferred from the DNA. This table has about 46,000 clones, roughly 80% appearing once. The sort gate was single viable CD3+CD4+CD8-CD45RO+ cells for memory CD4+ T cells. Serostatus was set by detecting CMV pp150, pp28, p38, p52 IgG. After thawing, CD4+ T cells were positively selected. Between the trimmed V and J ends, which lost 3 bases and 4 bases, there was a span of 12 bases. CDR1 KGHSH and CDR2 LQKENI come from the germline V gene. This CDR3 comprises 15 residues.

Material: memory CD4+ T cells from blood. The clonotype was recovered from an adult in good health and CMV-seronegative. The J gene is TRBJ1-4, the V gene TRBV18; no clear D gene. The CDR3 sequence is CASSPDGSNNEKLFF. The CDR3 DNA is TGTGCCAGCTCACCGGACGGCAGCAATAATGAAAAACTGTTTTTT. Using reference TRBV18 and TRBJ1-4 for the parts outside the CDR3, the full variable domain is NAGVMQNPRHLVRRRGQEARLRCSPMKGHSHVYWYRQLPEEGLKFMVYLQKENIIDESGMPKERFSAEFPKEGPSILRIQQVVRGDSAAYFCASSPDGSNNEKLFFGSGTQLSVL.